Listed below are T cell receptor beta chains from one sample, sequenced in a study of T cells in Graves' hyperthyroidism and ophthalmopathy. Each CDR3 protein gets one entry after TCRdb re-called the multiplex PCR reads with MiXCR. Found here are 300,000 to 500,000 distinct CDR3 sequences, about an eighth of them singletons; the top ten hold 25% to 30%. Input material: blood. The source is a man aged 50 or older with Graves' ophthalmopathy. CDR3s include the opening cysteine and the closing phenylalanine or tryptophan. A D gene is named only where the DNA matches it firmly. Clone sizes are given selectively: once, few, many, or a class where the clone is expanded.

v_gene	d_gene	j_gene	abundance	CDR3aa	CDR3nt
TRBV5-1	.	TRBJ2-5	many	CASSLALQETQYF	TGCGCCAGCAGCTTGGCACTCCAAGAGACCCAGTACTTC
TRBV29-1	.	TRBJ1-2	.	CSVETAYGYTF	TGCAGCGTTGAGACAGCTTATGGCTACACCTTC
TRBV6-2/TRBV6-3	.	TRBJ1-2	.	CASSYSNPLHDTF	TGTGCCAGCAGTTACTCGAACCCGCTTCATGACACCTTC
TRBV3-1	.	TRBJ1-2	many	CASSLGDYGYTF	TGTGCCAGCAGCCTCGGGGACTATGGCTACACCTTC
TRBV28	.	TRBJ1-2	.	CASSASGRMQVYTF	TGTGCCAGCAGTGCCTCGGGACGGATGCAAGTCTACACCTTC
TRBV30	.	TRBJ2-3	many	CAWSRAGAYTDTQYF	TGTGCCTGGAGTAGGGCAGGGGCTTACACAGATACGCAGTATTTT
TRBV11-3	.	TRBJ2-2	many	CASSSDSRLLFF	TGTGCCAGCAGCTCCGACTCGCGTCTGCTGTTTTTT
TRBV9	TRBD1	TRBJ2-5	few	CASSLPKGQGIETQYF	TGTGCCAGCAGTCTCCCCAAGGGACAGGGGATAGAGACCCAGTACTTC
TRBV11-2	.	TRBJ1-1	few	CASSLAQDTAFF	TGTGCCAGCAGCTTAGCCCAAGATACAGCTTTCTTT
TRBV25-1	.	TRBJ1-1	.	CASSEFAGMNTEAFF	TGTGCCAGCAGTGAATTCGCGGGAATGAACACTGAAGCTTTCTTT
TRBV3-1	TRBD2	TRBJ2-7	many	CASSRSGTGEQYF	TGTGCCAGCAGCCGGAGCGGGACGGGGGAGCAGTACTTC
TRBV24-1	.	TRBJ1-5	few	CATSEAFYGNQPQHF	TGTGCCACCAGTGAGGCTTTTTATGGCAATCAGCCCCAGCATTTT
TRBV20-1	TRBD2	TRBJ2-3	.	CSARVRIASGNWDTQYF	TGCAGTGCTAGAGTTCGGATCGCTAGCGGGAATTGGGATACGCAGTATTTT
TRBV5-1	.	TRBJ2-2	few	CASSTDRLRPGELFF	TGCGCCAGCAGCACAGACAGGTTACGCCCCGGGGAGCTGTTTTTT
TRBV28	TRBD1	TRBJ2-7	many	CASRQTGTGFFEQYF	TGTGCCAGCAGACAGACCGGGACAGGTTTTTTCGAGCAGTACTTC
TRBV7-9	TRBD1	TRBJ2-4	many	CASSLTGQGVKNIQYF	TGTGCCAGCAGCTTAACGGGACAGGGTGTCAAAAACATTCAGTACTTC
TRBV13	.	TRBJ2-6	few	CASSPQWGRSSGANVLTF	TGTGCCAGCAGCCCCCAGTGGGGACGGAGCTCTGGGGCCAACGTCCTGACTTTC
TRBV2	.	TRBJ2-3	many	CASDVGADTQYF	TGTGCCAGCGACGTAGGGGCAGATACGCAGTATTTT
TRBV3-1	.	TRBJ2-2	few	CASSPGRQSAGELFF	TGTGCCAGCAGTCCCGGAAGACAGAGTGCCGGGGAGCTGTTTTTT
TRBV6-1	.	TRBJ2-2	.	CASNTGNTGELFF	TGTGCCAGCAATACCGGGAACACCGGGGAGCTGTTTTTT
TRBV5-1	TRBD1	TRBJ2-5	.	CASKFGTAEETQYF	TGCGCCAGCAAGTTCGGGACAGCTGAGGAGACCCAGTACTTC
TRBV4-1	.	TRBJ2-7	many	CASSSWASFEQYF	TGCGCCAGCAGCTCGTGGGCGAGTTTCGAGCAGTACTTC
TRBV6-5	.	TRBJ2-7	many	CASSYSRAGGNYEQYF	TGTGCCAGCAGTTACTCGCGGGCAGGCGGTAACTACGAGCAGTACTTC
TRBV6-1	.	TRBJ2-5	few	CASSEVRGETQYF	TGTGCCAGCAGTGAAGTTCGAGGGGAGACCCAGTACTTC
TRBV30	TRBD1	TRBJ1-1	.	CASTPGQKTDTEAFF	TGTGCCTCTACTCCGGGACAGAAGACCGACACTGAAGCTTTCTTT
TRBV15	.	TRBJ2-5	many	CATSRDSGQRETQYF	TGTGCCACCAGCAGAGATTCCGGACAGAGGGAGACCCAGTACTTC
TRBV29-1	.	TRBJ1-5	few	CSGKDGVRQHF	TGCAGCGGAAAAGACGGGGTGCGCCAGCATTTT
TRBV30	.	TRBJ2-7	few	CAWSWGAPYEQYF	TGTGCCTGGAGTTGGGGGGCCCCCTACGAGCAGTACTTC
TRBV7-9	TRBD2	TRBJ2-1	many	CASSLSGLGNEQFF	TGTGCCAGCAGCTTATCGGGACTAGGGAATGAGCAGTTCTTC
TRBV18	.	TRBJ1-1	few	CASSWVSSGTEAFF	TGTGCCAGCTCATGGGTCAGTTCCGGCACTGAAGCTTTCTTT
TRBV5-6	TRBD2	TRBJ2-1	.	CASSSGLAGNVYNEQFF	TGTGCCAGCAGCTCAGGACTAGCGGGAAACGTCTACAATGAGCAGTTCTTC